These T cell receptor beta chains were read from a single sample in a study of type 1 regulatory T cells. These receptors' antigens are unknown. TCRdb re-called the reads through MiXCR, storing one row per CDR3 protein. The sample lists thousands of distinct CDR3 sequences; roughly 27% were seen once. The sequenced material came from cultured T cells, either the whole culture or a sorted T cell fraction (not recorded which). The receptors were sampled from a human donor in good health. The CDR3 runs from the conserved cysteine through the conserved F or W. A D gene is named only where the DNA matches it firmly. The size field is filled for only some rows; it gives once, few, many or a size class.

V gene,clone size,D gene,J gene,CDR3 DNA,CDR3 protein
TRBV28,many,-,TRBJ2-7,TGTGCCAGCAGAAGTAGCGGAGACGTCTACGAGCAGTACTTC,CASRSSGDVYEQYF
TRBV20-1,-,-,TRBJ2-5,TGCAGTGCTACTTACGGGGAGACCCAGTACTTC,CSATYGETQYF
TRBV18,-,-,TRBJ2-3,TGTGCCAGCTCATCTCCGAGCGAAGGGGCAGATACGCAGTATTTT,CASSSPSEGADTQYF
TRBV20-1,medium-sized,-,TRBJ2-3,TGCAGTGCTGCGGACTGGCTGGGCACAGATACGCAGTATTTT,CSAADWLGTDTQYF
TRBV20-1,few,TRBD1,TRBJ2-7,TGCAGTGCTAGATTCCCGGGACAGGGGTTCGAGCAGTACTTC,CSARFPGQGFEQYF
TRBV25-1,medium-sized,-,TRBJ1-6,TGTGCCAGCAGTAGGACAGCCTATAATTCACCCCTCCACTTT,CASSRTAYNSPLHF
TRBV19,many,-,TRBJ1-2,TGTGCCAGTAGTGTTCAGGGAGGCGACTATGGCTACACCTTC,CASSVQGGDYGYTF
TRBV20-1,medium-sized,-,TRBJ2-3,TGCAGTGCCGGAGCGGCGGGTACGCAGTATTTT,CSAGAAGTQYF
TRBV20-1,-,-,TRBJ2-1,TGCAGTGCTAGCCGGGACAAACGGCAGTTCTTC,CSASRDKRQFF
TRBV5-1,many,-,TRBJ2-1,TGCGCCAGCACCGCCGTCGGCAATGAGCAGTTCTTC,CASTAVGNEQFF
TRBV19,-,TRBD1,TRBJ1-1,TGTGCCAGTAGTATTACAGGGGGCGAAGCTTTCTTT,CASSITGGEAFF
TRBV9,once,-,TRBJ2-3,TGTGCCAGCAGCGCGAGGGAAACTAGCGATACGCAGTATTTT,CASSARETSDTQYF
TRBV6-1,medium-sized,TRBD2,TRBJ2-5,TGTGCCAGCAGTGTAGCGGGTTTGGAGACCCAGTACTTC,CASSVAGLETQYF
TRBV7-6,once,-,TRBJ2-7,TGTGCCAGCAGCGAAAGACCCGACTCCTACGAGCAGTACTTC,CASSERPDSYEQYF
TRBV2,large,-,TRBJ2-1,TGTGCCAGCAGTGTTTCCTACAATGAGCAGTTCTTC,CASSVSYNEQFF
TRBV18,medium-sized,-,TRBJ2-7,TGTGCCAGCTCACTGGCGGGATACTCCTACGAGCAGTACTTC,CASSLAGYSYEQYF
TRBV4-2,few,-,TRBJ2-2,TGTGCCAGCAGCCGAGGACTGACGAACACCGGGGAGCTGTTTTTT,CASSRGLTNTGELFF
TRBV5-1,medium-sized,-,TRBJ2-4,TGCGCCAGCAGCTTGAGGGGCGTAGAGAGGGACATTCAGTACTTC,CASSLRGVERDIQYF
TRBV7-3,-,TRBD2,TRBJ2-3,TGTGCCAGCAGCGGAAGCGGGAGAGACACAGATACGCAGTATTTT,CASSGSGRDTDTQYF
TRBV5-1,many,TRBD2,TRBJ2-7,TGCGCCAGCAGCCCCCGGAGTAACAAGGGACTAGCGGGAACTTACGAGCAGTACTTC,CASSPRSNKGLAGTYEQYF
TRBV5-4,many,-,TRBJ1-1,TGTGCCAGCAGCTTCTCAGGGCTGAGGACTGAAGCTTTCTTT,CASSFSGLRTEAFF
TRBV27,medium-sized,-,TRBJ2-5,TGTGCCAGCAGCGGCGGGTCGTCGACCCAGTACTTC,CASSGGSSTQYF
TRBV20-1,-,TRBD2,TRBJ2-5,TGCAGTGCTCAGACTAGCGGCCAAGAGACCCAGTACTTC,CSAQTSGQETQYF
TRBV5-1,-,TRBD2,TRBJ2-2,TGCGCCAGCAGGAGCGGGGTTGGCACCGGGGAGCTGTTTTTT,CASRSGVGTGELFF
TRBV3-1,many,-,TRBJ2-7,TGTGCCAGCAGCCAGAGTTCAGCGGGTCCCTACGAGCAGTACTTC,CASSQSSAGPYEQYF
TRBV28,medium-sized,-,TRBJ1-4,TGTGCCAGCAGTTTTCTCGGGGGGGGAAATGAAAAACTGTTTTTT,CASSFLGGGNEKLFF
TRBV2,medium-sized,TRBD1,TRBJ1-1,TGTGCCAGCAGAGAACAGGGGGCGAGCACTGAAGCTTTCTTT,CASREQGASTEAFF
TRBV20-1,many,-,TRBJ2-2,TGCAGTGCTAGAGATTATGGGTCGAACACCGGGGAGCTGTTTTTT,CSARDYGSNTGELFF
TRBV5-4,medium-sized,TRBD1,TRBJ1-4,TGTGCCAGCAGCCCGGGACAGGGAAGTGAAAAACTGTTTTTT,CASSPGQGSEKLFF
TRBV20-1,many,-,TRBJ1-6,TGCAGTGCTAGATTTGTGAATTCACCCCTCCACTTT,CSARFVNSPLHF
TRBV20-1,medium-sized,TRBD1,TRBJ1-2,TGCAGTGCTGACAGGGTGAACTATGGCTACACCTTC,CSADRVNYGYTF
TRBV12-3/TRBV12-4,-,-,TRBJ2-2,TGTGCCAGCAGTTCTGGGGACACCAACACCGGGGAGCTGTTTTTT,CASSSGDTNTGELFF
TRBV20-1,many,TRBD2,TRBJ2-1,TGCAGTGCTAGAAGGAGCGGGAGGTTTGACAATGAGCAGTTCTTC,CSARRSGRFDNEQFF
TRBV12-3/TRBV12-4,medium-sized,-,TRBJ2-1,TGTGCCAGCAGTGTAGCCGGACTGGCTTTTTACAATGAGCAGTTCTTC,CASSVAGLAFYNEQFF
TRBV7-2,medium-sized,TRBD2,TRBJ2-1,TGTGCCAGCAGCCCCAAAGGACTAGCGGGCGGGGATGAGCAGTTCTTC,CASSPKGLAGGDEQFF
TRBV28,medium-sized,-,TRBJ1-2,TGTGCCAGCAGTTTAGTGGCAGGGGGCTACACCTTC,CASSLVAGGYTF
TRBV7-3,many,-,TRBJ1-6,TGTGCCAGCAGCTTATTAGGGTTGAATTCACCCCTCCACTTT,CASSLLGLNSPLHF
TRBV29-1,medium-sized,-,TRBJ1-2,TGCAGCGTTGAAACCGTGGGGGCCGTTAACTATGGCTACACCTTC,CSVETVGAVNYGYTF
TRBV6-2/TRBV6-3,-,-,TRBJ2-7,TGTGCCAGCAACCGAGCCGGACCGTCCTACGAGCAGTACTTC,CASNRAGPSYEQYF
TRBV20-1,medium-sized,-,TRBJ1-1,TGCAGTGGAGACACGAACACTGAAGCTTTCTTT,CSGDTNTEAFF
TRBV19,few,-,TRBJ2-2,TGTGCCAGTAGTATAGAGTCTACGGTCGGGGAGCTGTTTTTT,CASSIESTVGELFF
TRBV7-2,-,-,TRBJ2-3,TGTGCCAGCAGCTTAATTGGTGCCGCGGGACCCTCAGATACGCAGTATTTT,CASSLIGAAGPSDTQYF